Below are 7 T cell receptor beta chains sequenced from a single sample in a study of T cell responses to AZD1222 COVID-19 vaccine. This table comes from immunoSEQ multiplex PCR, and its TCRdb copy is limited to in-frame clones, with some not included. The data contain about 170,000 clones, 90% of them singletons. The material was peripheral blood, obtained on day 0 of AZD1222 vaccination. These receptors came from an adult in good health.

The DNA for the CDR3 is TGCAGCGTCAGGGATTTCCCCCGCAATGAGCAGTTCTTC. Translated, it gives CSVRDFPRNEQFF. The chain is built from TRBV29-1 and TRBJ2-1; D perhaps matches TRBD1 (5 bases). With 6 bases removed from V and 6 bases from J, the gap between germline ends came to 15 bases. The germline V gene has CDR1 SQVTM and CDR2 ANQGSEA. This CDR3 comprises 13 residues.

The rearrangement uses TRBV6-6 and TRBJ1-5; D not resolved. V dropped 5 bases and J dropped 3 bases, with 11 bases sitting between them. Germline V CDR1 and CDR2: MNHNY, SVGAGI (reference sequence). The CDR3 runs to 14 residues. The CDR3 DNA sequence: TGTGCCAGCAGTGCAGGACGGAACAATCAGCCCCAGCATTTT. Translation: CASSAGRNNQPQHF.

This chain joins TRBV5-1 and TRBJ2-3; 7 nucleotides agree with TRBD2. This CDR3 has 15 amino acids. V was pared by 1 base and J by 1 base, with 3 bases of the junction left unmatched. CDR1 is SGHRS and CDR2 is YFSETQ in the germline V gene. Here the CDR3 DNA reads TGCGCCAGCAGCTTGTCTCTAGCGGGCACAGATACGCAGTATTTT. Protein product: CASSLSLAGTDTQYF.

The sample holds a few counts of this clone. The gene calls are TRBV6-4 and TRBJ2-1, with D hard to call. The V and J ends lost 2 bases and 5 bases respectively, with 13 bases between them. Germline V CDR1 and CDR2: MRHNA, SNTAGT. This CDR3 is built from 15 residues. The CDR3 bases are TGTGCCAGCAGTGACGGCCAAAGGCTGGACAATGAGCAGTTCTTC. This codes for CASSDGQRLDNEQFF.

V gene TRBV29-1 combines with J gene TRBJ1-1; D is ambiguous. The CDR3 length is 13 residues. Trimming shortened V by 7 bases and J by 5 bases, and 17 bases separated the two germline ends. CDR1 SQVTM and CDR2 ANQGSEA come from the germline V gene. The CDR3: CSAPGIASTEAFF. The CDR3 DNA follows: TGCAGCGCCCCGGGGATCGCTTCGACTGAAGCTTTCTTT.

This chain uses TRBV5-1 with TRBJ2-7; D gene unclear. The germline V gene encodes CDR1 SGHRS and CDR2 YFSETQ. With 4 bases removed from V and 2 bases from J, the gap between germline ends came to 13 bases. The CDR3 is 14 residues long. CDR3 DNA: TGCGCCAGCAGCGACCCCCGGACCGCCTACGAGCAGTACTTC. Translating gives CASSDPRTAYEQYF. Filled out from reference TRBV5-1 and TRBJ2-7, the complete variable domain reads KAGVTQTPRYLIKTRGQQVTLSCSPISGHRSVSWYQQTPGQGLQFLFEYFSETQRNKGNFPGRFSGRQFSNSRSEMNVSTLELGDSALYLCASSDPRTAYEQYFGPGTRLTVT.

This rearrangement joins TRBV7-2 to TRBJ2-5; 14 nucleotides line up with TRBD2. The CDR3 length is 18 residues. Germline lookup yields CDR1 SGHTA and CDR2 FQGNSA. After removal of 4 bases from V and 3 bases from J, the junction contained 10 bases not matched to a gene. CDR3 loop: CASSSRLAGGPAEETQYF. The CDR3 coding sequence is TGTGCCAGCAGCTCCCGACTAGCGGGGGGGCCCGCGGAAGAGACCCAGTACTTC.